The 26 T cell receptor beta chains presented below share a single source sample, sequenced in a study of human T cells and chemical hapten exposure. As for time point: patch test 1, 2 weeks after DPC sensitization. As for treatment: therapeutic diphenylcyclopropenone sensitization with weekly scalp DPC. In TCRdb, the RACE reads were re-called with MiXCR into one record per CDR3 protein. The data hold 40,000 to 60,000 distinct CDR3 sequences, with 9.3% observed a single time. Source: whole blood, taken in connection with sensitization to the hapten diphenylcyclopropenone (DPC). These receptors all come from a woman aged 45-59 years with alopecia areata. Some clones in this sample may be carry-over from other donors' samples.

This clonotype has ten or more counts. The rearrangement uses TRBV3-1 and TRBJ1-1; D gene ambiguous. Between the trimmed V and J ends, which lost 5 bases and 3 bases, there was a span of 13 bases. This CDR3 has 14 amino acids. The germline V gene encodes CDR1 LGHDT and CDR2 YNNKEL (reference sequence). The CDR3 spells CASSLEPRYTEAFF. The CDR3 nucleotides are TGTGCCAGCAGCTTAGAACCGCGCTACACTGAAGCTTTCTTT.

This clonotype was detected only a few times. The CDR3 DNA sequence: TGTGCCAGCAGCTTAGCGCTAGGCGGCAATTCACCCCTCCACTTT. Encoded protein: CASSLALGGNSPLHF. The J gene is TRBJ1-6, the V gene TRBV7-2, with no clear D. The CDR3 totals 15 residues. The V gene's germline CDR1 is SGHTA and CDR2 FQGNSA. Trimming left V 0 bases short and J 7 bases short, with 10 bases between.

The V gene is TRBV29-1, the J gene TRBJ1-6, with 11 nucleotides matching TRBD1. CDR1 SQVTM and CDR2 ANQGSEA come from the germline V gene. V was clipped by 6 bases and J by 9 bases; unmatched bases: 4. The CDR3 is 13 amino acids. The CDR3 DNA reads TGCAGCGTCGCCGGGACAGGGGGTTCACCCCTCCACTTT. Translation gives CSVAGTGGSPLHF.

This clonotype appeared many times. V gene TRBV28 combines with J gene TRBJ1-2, with TRBD1 matching over 7 bases. The CDR3 sequence is 13 residues long. V was pared by 6 bases and J by 6 bases, with 7 bases of the junction left unmatched. Germline CDR1 reads MDHEN; CDR2 reads SYDVKM. The CDR3 reads CASRRHRGDGYTF. The CDR3 DNA reads as TGTGCCAGCAGACGACACAGGGGAGATGGCTACACCTTC.

The V call is TRBV10-2, the J call TRBJ1-6; no clear D. The germline gives CDR1 WSHSY, CDR2 SAAADI. The CDR3 totals 12 residues. Trimming shortened V by 6 bases and J by 7 bases, and 7 bases separated the two germline ends. CDR3 sequence (DNA): TGCGCCAGCAGCAACAGCAATTCACCCCTCCACTTT. Translating it yields CASSNSNSPLHF.

This clonotype was found many times. The rearrangement links TRBV19 to TRBJ1-5; 11 nucleotides align to TRBD1. Germline loops: CDR1 LNHDA, CDR2 SQIVND (reference sequence). This CDR3 has 15 residues. V gave up 5 bases and J gave up 6 bases; unmatched junction bases: 6. CDR3 sequence (DNA): TGTGCCAGTAGTCTGGGACAGGGGGTTGGTCAGCCCCAGCATTTT. This translates into CASSLGQGVGQPQHF.

This clonotype was recorded at least ten times. This chain joins TRBV2 and TRBJ1-5, with TRBD1 matching over 10 bases. The germline CDR1 and CDR2 sequences are SNHLY and FYNNEI. The CDR3 runs 15 residues. The trim removed 4 bases at V and 2 bases at J, leaving 2 bases unmatched. The CDR3 here is CASSAGQGRNQPQHF. The CDR3 DNA is TGTGCCAGCAGTGCGGGACAGGGGCGCAATCAGCCCCAGCATTTT.

Many counts were recorded for this clonotype. The gene calls are TRBV2 and TRBJ1-6, with D possibly matching TRBD1 (5 bases). The CDR3 runs to 19 residues. Trimming cost V 7 bases and J 4 bases, with 26 bases left between them. Germline assignment: CDR1 SNHLY and CDR2 FYNNEI. CDR3 in amino acids: CASKMINRRGPIYNSPLHF. CDR3 nucleotide sequence: TGTGCCAGCAAAATGATCAATAGGCGGGGACCGATATATAATTCACCCCTCCACTTT.

The chain has TRBV20-1 and TRBJ2-1, with 12 bases matching TRBD2. CDR3 length equals 17 residues. Germline CDR1 reads DFQATT; CDR2 reads SNEGSKA (reference sequence). After removal of 1 base from V and 1 base from J, the junction contained 5 bases not matched to a gene. The CDR3 loop is CSARAWGLAGSYNEQFF. In DNA, the CDR3 is TGCAGTGCTAGAGCCTGGGGACTAGCGGGTTCCTACAATGAGCAGTTCTTC.

A word on this clonotype: This may arise from a read error, as a much more abundant clone is one base away. The V and J genes are TRBV3-1 and TRBJ2-1, with TRBD2 identical over 7 bases. V lost 2 bases, J lost 4 bases, and 8 bases stayed unmatched. This CDR3 contains 16 residues. Germline V gives CDR1 LGHDT, CDR2 YNNKEL (reference sequence). The CDR3 reads CASSQQTGTTYNEQFF. The DNA for the CDR3 is TGTGCCAGCAGCCAACAAACGGGGACTACTTACAATGAGCAGTTCTTC.

This clonotype appeared many times. The chain uses TRBV2 and TRBJ2-1; 8 bases align to TRBD2. From germline, CDR1 is SNHLY and CDR2 FYNNEI. This CDR3 has 16 residues. V shed 2 bases and J 7 bases; nucleotides not matched to a gene: 10. The CDR3: CASSEKGREEGNEQFF. In nucleotides, the CDR3 is TGTGCCAGCAGTGAAAAAGGGCGGGAGGAGGGAAATGAGCAGTTCTTC.

This clonotype was seen many times. This sequence joins TRBV27 and TRBJ2-1, with D possibly being TRBD1 or TRBD2 (6 bases each). Looked up from germline, CDR1 is MNHEY and CDR2 is SMNVEV (reference sequence). The CDR3 runs 15 residues. Trimming took 2 bases from V and 6 from J, leaving 14 bases between them. DNA of the CDR3: TGTGCCAGCAGTTTAGACGGAGGGGGTTTCAATGAGCAGTTCTTC. Translation: CASSLDGGGFNEQFF.

This clonotype was counted at least ten times. The CDR3 spells CASSKMGYEQYF. DNA for the CDR3: TGTGCCAGCAGTAAGATGGGCTACGAGCAGTACTTC. The chain has TRBV12-3 or TRBV12-4 and TRBJ2-7; D is unclear. CDR3 size: 12 residues. Trimming took off 5 bases at V and 3 bases at J, with 8 bases between the two ends.

The sample holds many counts of this clonotype. The V and J genes are TRBV7-2 and TRBJ2-5, with D perhaps being TRBD1 or TRBD2 (6 bases each). The CDR3 consists of 15 residues. The germline V gene encodes CDR1 SGHTA and CDR2 FQGNSA. Trimming removed 5 bases from V and 5 bases from J, with 18 bases in between. The CDR3 sequence: CASSITRGLGETQYF. The CDR3 coding sequence is TGTGCCAGCAGCATAACACGGGGGCTCGGGGAGACCCAGTACTTC.

This clonotype showed up just a few times. The J gene is TRBJ2-3, the V gene TRBV4-3; 12 nucleotides align to TRBD2. Trimming took 0 bases from V and 2 from J; bases not matched to a gene: 6. CDR3 size: 18 residues. From germline, CDR1 is LGHNA and CDR2 YSLEER. The CDR3 DNA reads TGCGCCAGCAGCCAAGAACCTGGGACTAGCGGGCTCACAGATACGCAGTATTTT. Protein product: CASSQEPGTSGLTDTQYF.

This clonotype was detected many times. The chain is built from TRBV19 and TRBJ2-6, with 7 bases identical to TRBD1. The germline CDR1 and CDR2 sequences are LNHDA and SQIVND (reference sequence). The CDR3 spans 16 residues. V was pared by 11 bases and J by 0 bases, with 10 bases of the junction left unmatched. For the CDR3, the DNA is TGTGCCGCATCACGACAGGGTGGCTCTGGGGCCAACGTCCTGACTTTC. Translated, it gives CAASRQGGSGANVLTF. The full variable domain, completed using reference TRBV19 and TRBJ2-6, is DGGITQSPKYLFRKEGQNVTLSCEQNLNHDAMYWYRQDPGQGLRLIYYSQIVNDFQKGDIAEGYSVSREKKESFPLTVTSAQKNPTAFYLCAASRQGGSGANVLTFGAGSRLTVL.

This clonotype was detected ten times or more. The chain links TRBV20-1 to TRBJ1-6; 8 nucleotides match TRBD1. In germline, CDR1 is DFQATT, CDR2 SNEGSKA (reference sequence). Trimming at V came to 3 bases and at J to 8 bases, leaving 6 bases not matched to a gene. The CDR3 consists of 14 residues. CDR3 DNA sequence: TGCAGTGCTAGTAGACAGGGGAATTATTCACCCCTCCACTTT. It is translated as CSASRQGNYSPLHF.

This clonotype was detected many times. The V call is TRBV6-6, the J call TRBJ2-7, with TRBD1 matching over 9 bases. The CDR3 is 17 amino acids. Trimming cost V 2 bases and J 4 bases; bases outside gene matches: 12. In germline, CDR1 is MNHNY, CDR2 SVGAGI (reference sequence). This CDR3 reads CASSYGRQDRGQYEQYF. CDR3 nucleotides: TGTGCCAGCAGTTACGGCCGACAGGACAGGGGTCAGTACGAGCAGTACTTC.

This clonotype has only a few counts. This rearrangement joins TRBV29-1 to TRBJ1-1; 11 bases align to TRBD1. Trimming cost V 4 bases and J 3 bases; bases outside gene matches: 7. This CDR3 has 15 residues. Germline-derived CDR1 and CDR2 are SQVTM and ANQGSEA. CDR3 in amino acids: CSVASGTGGDTEAFF. The CDR3 DNA is TGCAGCGTTGCCTCCGGGACAGGGGGAGACACTGAAGCTTTCTTT.

The chain carries TRBV2 and TRBJ2-7; D remains unclear. Trimming stripped 6 bases from V and 1 base from J, with 13 bases between. Germline CDR1 and CDR2: SNHLY and FYNNEI. This CDR3 has 14 amino acids. For the CDR3, the DNA is TGTGCCAGCAGAAGACAAACTGATTCCTACGAGCAGTACTTC. It encodes CASRRQTDSYEQYF.

In its sample, this clonotype was seen many times. The CDR3 reads CASSQDRVGARTDTQYF. In DNA, the CDR3 is TGCGCCAGCAGCCAAGATCGCGTGGGGGCGCGCACAGATACGCAGTATTTT. The V and J genes are TRBV4-3 and TRBJ2-3; TRBD1 is a possible D gene (6 bases). The germline V gene encodes CDR1 LGHNA and CDR2 YSLEER. CDR3 length: 17 amino acids. Deletions cut 0 bases from V and 1 base from J, with 14 bases between.

This clonotype was seen only a few times. This sequence joins TRBV6-5 and TRBJ1-4; the D gene is possibly TRBD1 (6 bases). CDR1 and CDR2 (germline): MNHEY, SVGAGI. The CDR3 contains 16 residues. The V end was cut by 4 bases, the J end by 0 bases, with 12 bases between. The CDR3 DNA follows: TGTGCCAGCAGTTCCAGGGGAGGGACAACTAATGAAAAACTGTTTTTT. It is translated as CASSSRGGTTNEKLFF.

About this clonotype itself: Possible read error: a much larger clone is one base away. The rearrangement links TRBV5-1 to TRBJ2-4; D might be TRBD1 or TRBD2, each matching 5 bases. Deletions cut 0 bases from V and 5 bases from J, with 12 bases between. The CDR3 spans 15 residues. CDR1 is SGHRS, CDR2 YFSETQ, per germline. The CDR3 nucleotides are TGCGCCAGCAGCTTGGTTCCAGGGACCCAAAACATTCAGTACTTC. It is translated as CASSLVPGTQNIQYF.

The rearrangement uses TRBV7-2 and TRBJ1-5; 8 positions agree with TRBD1. This CDR3 comprises 15 residues. Trimming took 6 bases from V and 5 from J; bases not matched to a gene: 9. Germline loops: CDR1 SGHTA, CDR2 FQGNSA. The CDR3 here is CASSEIRGRHQPQHF. In DNA form, the CDR3 reads TGTGCCAGCAGTGAAATCAGGGGGCGCCATCAGCCCCAGCATTTT. The variable domain in full, with the rest retrieved from reference TRBV7-2 and TRBJ1-5, is GAGVSQSPSNKVTEKGKDVELRCDPISGHTALYWYRQSLGQGLEFLIYFQGNSAPDKSGLPSDRFSAERTGGSVSTLTIQRTQQEDSAVYLCASSEIRGRHQPQHFGDGTRLSIL.

This clonotype was detected many times. The rearrangement uses TRBV7-6 and TRBJ2-1; possibly TRBD2 for D (6 bases). Looked up from germline, CDR1 is SGHVS and CDR2 is FNYEAQ. The CDR3 has 15 residues. V dropped 4 bases and J dropped 3 bases, with 13 bases sitting between them. The CDR3 here is CASSSQSGFYNEQFF. CDR3 bases: TGTGCCAGCAGCTCACAAAGCGGGTTCTACAATGAGCAGTTCTTC.

This clonotype appeared many times. The chain is built from TRBV29-1 and TRBJ2-6, with D perhaps assigned TRBD1 or TRBD2 (6 bases each). The CDR3 contains 16 residues. The germline V and J ends were trimmed by 7 bases and 0 bases, with 16 bases remaining between them. Germline CDR1 is SQVTM and CDR2 is ANQGSEA. The CDR3 DNA reads as TGCAGCGAGCCCGGGGGCCTTAGCTCTGGGGCCAACGTCCTGACTTTC. Its translation is CSEPGGLSSGANVLTF.